These 10 T cell receptor beta chains were all obtained from the same sample, sequenced in a study of blood T cell repertoires in COVID-19. Measured with immunoSEQ multiplex PCR; TCRdb has only the in-frame clones, and not every one. The table shows about 220,000 clones, with roughly 80% occurring only once. The material sequenced was peripheral blood. Every receptor here comes from a woman aged 80 or older with COVID-19, enrolled during active disease.

The J gene is TRBJ1-2, the V gene TRBV24-1, with 8 bases lining up with TRBD1. Germline V gene data show CDR1 as KGHDR and CDR2 as SFDVKD. V gave up 5 bases and J gave up 3 bases; unmatched junction bases: 13. This CDR3 comprises 17 residues. The CDR3 is CATSGPGERGQDYGYTF. In DNA, the CDR3 is TGTGCCACCAGTGGGCCCGGAGAAAGGGGACAGGACTATGGCTACACCTTC.

Comments on this clone: This specimen includes other DNA sequences encoding the same CDR3. This rearrangement joins TRBV15 to TRBJ2-1, with 11 positions matching TRBD2. Unmatched junction bases numbered 4, after V lost 5 bases and J lost 4 bases. CDR3 size: 15 residues. Germline V gives CDR1 LNHNV, CDR2 YYDKDF (reference sequence). The CDR3 loop reads CATSGGTSGYNEQFF. The CDR3 DNA reads TGTGCCACCAGCGGGGGGACTAGCGGTTACAATGAGCAGTTCTTC.

The J gene is TRBJ1-2, the V gene TRBV7-2; D remains ambiguous. Trimming removed 2 bases from V and 1 base from J, with 5 bases in between. There are 13 residues in the CDR3. Germline assignment: CDR1 SGHTA and CDR2 FQGNSA. DNA for the CDR3: TGTGCCAGCAGCTTAAGAGTTAACTATGGCTACACCTTC. Amino acids: CASSLRVNYGYTF.

This chain links TRBV5-1 with TRBJ2-1; TRBD2 might be the D (5 bases). The CDR3 extends over 15 amino acids. V lost 4 bases and J 0 bases, leaving 11 bases between the germline ends. CDR1 is SGHRS, CDR2 YFSETQ, per germline. The CDR3 here is CASSLDLSSYNEQFF. The DNA for the CDR3 is TGCGCCAGCAGCCTGGACTTGAGCTCCTACAATGAGCAGTTCTTC.

V is TRBV18 and J is TRBJ2-7; D unclear. The V and J ends lost 2 bases and 6 bases respectively, with 11 bases between them. The CDR3 has 13 residues. Germline CDR1 reads KGHSH; CDR2 reads LQKENI. Written as DNA, the CDR3 is TGTGCCAGCTCACCATTTGGCGGTTTCGAGCAGTACTTC. It specifies CASSPFGGFEQYF.

V and J are TRBV10-3 and TRBJ2-5, with D possibly matching TRBD2 (6 bases). V was clipped by 0 bases and J by 4 bases, with 9 bases between them. Germline V gene sequence: CDR1 ENHRY, CDR2 SYGVKD. The CDR3 has 14 amino acids. The CDR3 DNA sequence: TGTGCCATCAGTGAGTCTGCGGGAATAGAGACCCAGTACTTC. Residues: CAISESAGIETQYF.

The genes are TRBV5-6 and TRBJ1-1; 7 positions agree with TRBD1. The CDR3 totals 15 residues. Germline V lookup: CDR1 SGHDT, CDR2 YYEEEE. J lost 1 base, V lost 5 bases, and 8 bases had no gene match. This CDR3 is CASRWRGRGNTEAFF. The CDR3 bases are TGTGCCAGCAGATGGAGGGGGCGGGGGAACACTGAAGCTTTCTTT. Drawing the rest from reference TRBV5-6 and TRBJ1-1, the complete variable domain is DAGVTQSPTHLIKTRGQQVTLRCSPKSGHDTVSWYQQALGQGPQFIFQYYEEEERQRGNFPDRFSGHQFPNYSSELNVNALLLGDSALYLCASRWRGRGNTEAFFGQGTRLTVV.

The J gene is TRBJ2-1, the V gene TRBV6-2 or TRBV6-3; possibly TRBD2 for D (6 bases). The CDR3 covers 14 residues. Germline-derived CDR1 and CDR2 are MNHEY and SVGEGT. The V and J ends lost 2 bases and 7 bases respectively, with 12 bases between them. The CDR3 bases are TGTGCCAGCAGTTACAGTACGGGAGTTAATGAGCAGTTCTTC. Protein product: CASSYSTGVNEQFF.

DNA of the CDR3: TGTGCCATCGCCGACTTTTTGCGCACAGATACGCAGTATTTT. Its translation: CAIADFLRTDTQYF. The chain recombines TRBV10-3 with TRBJ2-3; unclear D gene. V was clipped by 8 bases and J by 1 base, with 13 bases between them. Germline V lookup: CDR1 ENHRY, CDR2 SYGVKD. The CDR3 runs to 14 residues.

The J gene is TRBJ1-2, the V gene TRBV18; TRBD1 agrees at 8 bases. CDR1 and CDR2 from the germline V gene are KGHSH and LQKENI. The length of the CDR3 is 13 residues. The V gene end was trimmed by 1 base and the J gene end by 12 bases; junction bases not matched to a gene: 7. The CDR3 region is CASSPRSGGEHTF. CDR3 sequence (DNA): TGTGCCAGCTCACCACGATCAGGGGGCGAACACACCTTC.